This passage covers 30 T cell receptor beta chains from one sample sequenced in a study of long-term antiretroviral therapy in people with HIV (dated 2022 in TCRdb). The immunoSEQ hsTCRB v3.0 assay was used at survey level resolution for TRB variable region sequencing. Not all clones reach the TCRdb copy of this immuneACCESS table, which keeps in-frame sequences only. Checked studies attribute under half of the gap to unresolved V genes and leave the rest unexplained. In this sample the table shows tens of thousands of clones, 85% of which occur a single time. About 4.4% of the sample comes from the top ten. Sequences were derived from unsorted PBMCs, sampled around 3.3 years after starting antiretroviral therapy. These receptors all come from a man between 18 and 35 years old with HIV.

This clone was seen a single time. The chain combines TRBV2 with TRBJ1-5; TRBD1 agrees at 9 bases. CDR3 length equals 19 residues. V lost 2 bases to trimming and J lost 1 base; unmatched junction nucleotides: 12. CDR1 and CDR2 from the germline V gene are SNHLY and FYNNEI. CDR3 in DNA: TGTGCCAGCAGTGAATTCATCAGGGACAGGGCCCACAGCAATCAGCCCCAGCATTTT. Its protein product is CASSEFIRDRAHSNQPQHF.

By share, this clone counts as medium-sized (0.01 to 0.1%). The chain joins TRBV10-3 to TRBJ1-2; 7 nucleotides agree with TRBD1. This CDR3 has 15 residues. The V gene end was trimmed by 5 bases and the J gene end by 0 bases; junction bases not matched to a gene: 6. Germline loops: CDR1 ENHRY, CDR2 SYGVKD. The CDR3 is CAISPRDSANYGYTF. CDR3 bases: TGTGCCATCAGTCCACGGGACAGCGCTAACTATGGCTACACCTTC.

The CDR3, as DNA: TGTGCCAGCAGCCCCTTTAGGCGGGGAGGGGTACGGACTGAAGCTTTCTTT. Its protein is CASSPFRRGGVRTEAFF. The rearrangement uses TRBV7-2 and TRBJ1-1; TRBD1 is a possible D gene (5 bases). Germline CDR1 and CDR2: SGHTA and FQGNSA. This CDR3 spans 17 amino acids. The V and J ends lost 5 bases and 5 bases respectively, with 24 bases between them.

DNA for the CDR3: TGCGCCAGCAGCCAAGACCCGGAGAACACTGAAGCTTTCTTT. Protein: CASSQDPENTEAFF. The chain is built from TRBV4-3 and TRBJ1-1; no clear D gene. The germline V gene has CDR1 LGHNA and CDR2 YSLEER. V was shortened by 0 bases and J by 1 base, with 6 bases between the two germline ends. The CDR3 loop spans 14 amino acids.

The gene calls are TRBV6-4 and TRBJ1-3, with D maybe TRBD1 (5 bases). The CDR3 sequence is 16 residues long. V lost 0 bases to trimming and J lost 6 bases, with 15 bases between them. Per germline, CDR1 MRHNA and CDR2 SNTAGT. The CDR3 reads CASSDSTVQTLNTIYF. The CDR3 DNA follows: TGTGCCAGCAGTGACTCGACAGTTCAAACACTAAACACCATATATTTT.

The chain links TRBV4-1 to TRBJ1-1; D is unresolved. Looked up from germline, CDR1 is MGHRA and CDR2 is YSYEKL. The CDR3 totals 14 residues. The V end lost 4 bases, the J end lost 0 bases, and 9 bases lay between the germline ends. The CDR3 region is CASSPPSMNTEAFF. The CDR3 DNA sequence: TGCGCCAGCAGCCCGCCGAGCATGAACACTGAAGCTTTCTTT.

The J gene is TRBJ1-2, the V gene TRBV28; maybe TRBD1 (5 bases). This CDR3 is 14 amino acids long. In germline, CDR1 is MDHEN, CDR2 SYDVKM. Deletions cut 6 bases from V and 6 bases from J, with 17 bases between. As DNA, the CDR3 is TGTGCCAGCAGCCCCGGGTTCCAGGGCGATGGCTACACCTTC. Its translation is CASSPGFQGDGYTF.

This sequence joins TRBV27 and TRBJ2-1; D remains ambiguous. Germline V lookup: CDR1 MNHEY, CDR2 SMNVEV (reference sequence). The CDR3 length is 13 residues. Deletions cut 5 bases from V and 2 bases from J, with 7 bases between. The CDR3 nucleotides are TGTGCCAGCAGTGGCGGACCCTACAATGAGCAGTTCTTC. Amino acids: CASSGGPYNEQFF.

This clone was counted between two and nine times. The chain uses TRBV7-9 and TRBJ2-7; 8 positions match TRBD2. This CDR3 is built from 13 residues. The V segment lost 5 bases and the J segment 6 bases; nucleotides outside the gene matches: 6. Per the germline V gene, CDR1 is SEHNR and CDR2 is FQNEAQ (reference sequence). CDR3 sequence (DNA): TGTGCCAGCAGCCAAAAGAGCGGGGGCGAGCAGTACTTC. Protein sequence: CASSQKSGGEQYF.

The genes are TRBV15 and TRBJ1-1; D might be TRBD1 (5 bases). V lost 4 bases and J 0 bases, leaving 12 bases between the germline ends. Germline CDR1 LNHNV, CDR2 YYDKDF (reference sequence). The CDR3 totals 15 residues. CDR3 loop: CATSTKGRMNTEAFF. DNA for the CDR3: TGTGCCACCAGCACAAAGGGACGGATGAACACTGAAGCTTTCTTT.

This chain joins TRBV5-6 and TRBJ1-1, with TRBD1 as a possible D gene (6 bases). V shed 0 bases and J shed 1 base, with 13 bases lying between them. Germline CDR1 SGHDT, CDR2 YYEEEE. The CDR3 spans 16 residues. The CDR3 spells CASSLGGPRPNTEAFF. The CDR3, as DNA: TGTGCCAGCAGCTTGGGGGGGCCGAGACCGAACACTGAAGCTTTCTTT.

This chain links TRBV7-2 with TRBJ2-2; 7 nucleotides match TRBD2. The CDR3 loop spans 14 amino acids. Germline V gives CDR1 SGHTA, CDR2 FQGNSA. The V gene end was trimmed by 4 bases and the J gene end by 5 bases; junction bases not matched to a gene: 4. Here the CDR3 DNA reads TGTGCCAGCAGCTCCCTAGCGGTGACCGGGGAGCTGTTTTTT. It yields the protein CASSSLAVTGELFF.

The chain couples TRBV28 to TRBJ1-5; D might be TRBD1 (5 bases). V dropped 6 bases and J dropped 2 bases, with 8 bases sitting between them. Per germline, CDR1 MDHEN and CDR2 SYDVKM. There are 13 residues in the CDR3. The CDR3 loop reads CASRPGRNQPQHF. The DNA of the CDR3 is TGTGCCAGCAGGCCAGGGCGCAATCAGCCCCAGCATTTT. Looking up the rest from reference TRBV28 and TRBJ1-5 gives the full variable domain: DVKVTQSSRYLVKRTGEKVFLECVQDMDHENMFWYRQDPGLGLRLIYFSYDVKMKEKGDIPEGYSVSREKKERFSLILESASTNQTSMYLCASRPGRNQPQHFGDGTRLSIL.

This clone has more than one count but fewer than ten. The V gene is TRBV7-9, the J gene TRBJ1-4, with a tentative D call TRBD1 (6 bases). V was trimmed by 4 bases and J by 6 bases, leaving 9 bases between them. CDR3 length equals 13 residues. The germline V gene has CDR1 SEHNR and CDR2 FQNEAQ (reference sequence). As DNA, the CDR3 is TGTGCCAGCAGCTGGAACAGGGATGAAAAACTGTTTTTT. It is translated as CASSWNRDEKLFF.

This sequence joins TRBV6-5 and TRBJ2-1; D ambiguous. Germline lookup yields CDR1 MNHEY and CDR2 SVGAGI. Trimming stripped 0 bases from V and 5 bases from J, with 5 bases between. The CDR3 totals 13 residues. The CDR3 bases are TGTGCCAGCAGTTACTCGCTAAACAATGAGCAGTTCTTC. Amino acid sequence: CASSYSLNNEQFF.

As DNA, the CDR3 is TGTGCCAGCAGCTCGGGATACAGGGGGAGCTCCTACAATGAGCAGTTCTTC. Its translation is CASSSGYRGSSYNEQFF. The chain has TRBV5-4 and TRBJ2-1, with 8 bases lining up with TRBD1. Germline trimming cut 3 bases from V and 0 bases from J; bases unmatched to any gene: 8. This CDR3 has 17 residues. Per germline, CDR1 SGHNT and CDR2 YYREEE (reference sequence).

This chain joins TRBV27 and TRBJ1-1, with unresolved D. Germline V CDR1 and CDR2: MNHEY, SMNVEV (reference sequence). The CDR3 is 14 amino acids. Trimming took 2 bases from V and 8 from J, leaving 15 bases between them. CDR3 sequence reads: CASSLTFPTSEAFF. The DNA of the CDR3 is TGTGCCAGCAGTTTAACTTTTCCGACAAGCGAAGCTTTCTTT.

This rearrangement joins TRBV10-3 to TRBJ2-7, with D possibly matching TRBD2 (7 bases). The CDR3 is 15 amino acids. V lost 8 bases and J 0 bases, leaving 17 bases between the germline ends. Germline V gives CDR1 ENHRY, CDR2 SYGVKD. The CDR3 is CAIGGGQASSYEQYF. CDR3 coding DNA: TGTGCCATCGGGGGGGGGCAAGCCAGCTCCTACGAGCAGTACTTC.

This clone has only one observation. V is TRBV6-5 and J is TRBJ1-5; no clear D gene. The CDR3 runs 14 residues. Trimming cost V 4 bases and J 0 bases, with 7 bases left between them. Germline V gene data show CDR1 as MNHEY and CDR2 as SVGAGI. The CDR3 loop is CASSSYHSNQPQHF. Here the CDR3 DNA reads TGTGCCAGCAGTTCATATCATAGCAATCAGCCCCAGCATTTT.

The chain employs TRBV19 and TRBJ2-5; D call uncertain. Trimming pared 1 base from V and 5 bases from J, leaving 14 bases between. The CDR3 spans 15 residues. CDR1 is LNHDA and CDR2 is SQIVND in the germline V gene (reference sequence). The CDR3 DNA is TGTGCCAGTAGTATAGCGCGGCTTCGCGGCGAGACCCAGTACTTC. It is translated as CASSIARLRGETQYF.

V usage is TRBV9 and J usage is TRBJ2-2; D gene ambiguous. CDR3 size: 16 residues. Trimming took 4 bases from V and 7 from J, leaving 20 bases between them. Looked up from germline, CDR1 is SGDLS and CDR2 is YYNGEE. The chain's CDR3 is CASSPRPYTTGGELFF. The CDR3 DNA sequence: TGTGCCAGCAGCCCCCGCCCTTATACAACGGGCGGGGAGCTGTTTTTT. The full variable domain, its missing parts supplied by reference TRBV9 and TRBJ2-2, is DSGVTQTPKHLITATGQRVTLRCSPRSGDLSVYWYQQSLDQGLQFLIQYYNGEERAKGNILERFSAQQFPDLHSELNLSSLELGDSALYFCASSPRPYTTGGELFFGEGSRLTVL.

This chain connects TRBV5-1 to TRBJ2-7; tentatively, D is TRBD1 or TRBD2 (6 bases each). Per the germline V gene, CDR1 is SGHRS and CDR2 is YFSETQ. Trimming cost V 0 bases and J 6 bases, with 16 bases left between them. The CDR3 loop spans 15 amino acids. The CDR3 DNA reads TGCGCCAGCAGCTTGGAAGGGGCCGGGGGCATCGAGCAGTACTTC. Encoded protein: CASSLEGAGGIEQYF.

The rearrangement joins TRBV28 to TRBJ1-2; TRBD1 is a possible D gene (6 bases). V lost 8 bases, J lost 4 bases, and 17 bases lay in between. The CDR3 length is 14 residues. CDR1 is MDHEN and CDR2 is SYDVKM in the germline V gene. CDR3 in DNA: TGTGCCAGCTCTGCCCCCGGGACACCCTATGGCTACACCTTC. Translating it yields CASSAPGTPYGYTF.

CDR3 loop: CASSRQGLNTEAFF. The CDR3 region has the DNA TGTGCCAGCAGCCGACAGGGGCTGAACACTGAAGCTTTCTTT. The chain joins TRBV27 to TRBJ1-1; 8 nucleotides agree with TRBD1. V dropped 6 bases and J dropped 0; count of bases not matched to a gene: 3. Germline CDR1 and CDR2: MNHEY and SMNVEV (reference sequence). The CDR3 sequence is 14 residues long.

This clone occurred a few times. The CDR3 nucleotides read TGCGCCAGCAGCCAAGATGAAGGCAGGCTTACGGATGGCTACACCTTC. Amino acids: CASSQDEGRLTDGYTF. The gene calls are TRBV4-1 and TRBJ1-2; D gene uncertain. This CDR3 has 16 residues. CDR1 is MGHRA, CDR2 YSYEKL, per germline. V lost 0 bases and J 6 bases, leaving 17 bases between the germline ends.

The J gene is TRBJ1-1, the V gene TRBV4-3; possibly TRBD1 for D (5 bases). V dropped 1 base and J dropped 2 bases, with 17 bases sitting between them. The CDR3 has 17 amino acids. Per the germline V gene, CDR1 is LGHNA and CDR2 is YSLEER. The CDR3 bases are TGCGCCAGCAGCCAAGGTGGCCCCAGCAGGGTAAACACTGAAGCTTTCTTT. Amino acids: CASSQGGPSRVNTEAFF.

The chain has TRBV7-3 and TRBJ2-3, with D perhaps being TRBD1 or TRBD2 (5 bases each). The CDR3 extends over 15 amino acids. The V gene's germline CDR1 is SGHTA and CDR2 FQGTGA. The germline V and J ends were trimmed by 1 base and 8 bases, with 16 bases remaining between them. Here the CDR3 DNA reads TGTGCCAGCAGCTTAATTGGTCGGGGACCAGCTACGCAGTATTTT. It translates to CASSLIGRGPATQYF.

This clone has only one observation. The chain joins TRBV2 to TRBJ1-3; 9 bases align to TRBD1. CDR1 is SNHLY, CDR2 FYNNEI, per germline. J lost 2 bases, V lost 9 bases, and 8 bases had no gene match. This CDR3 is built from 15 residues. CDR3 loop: CASGGQGPPGNTIYF. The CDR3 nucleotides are TGTGCCAGTGGGGGACAGGGACCACCTGGAAACACCATATATTTT.

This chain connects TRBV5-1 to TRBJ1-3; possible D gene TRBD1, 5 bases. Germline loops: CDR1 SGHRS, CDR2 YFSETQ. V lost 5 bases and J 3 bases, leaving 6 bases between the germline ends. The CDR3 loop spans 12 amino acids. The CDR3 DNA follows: TGCGCCAGCAGAGGGGTTGGAAACACCATATATTTT. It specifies CASRGVGNTIYF.

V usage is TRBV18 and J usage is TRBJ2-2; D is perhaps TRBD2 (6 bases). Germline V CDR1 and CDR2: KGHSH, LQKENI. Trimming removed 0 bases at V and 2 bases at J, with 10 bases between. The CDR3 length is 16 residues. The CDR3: CASSPPEGRNTGELFF. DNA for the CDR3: TGTGCCAGCTCACCACCGGAGGGTCGCAACACCGGGGAGCTGTTTTTT.